The T cell receptor (beta chain) described here comes from a study of blood T cell repertoires in COVID-19. Trimming took off 5 bases at V and 1 base at J, with 11 bases between the two ends. Germline CDR1 reads SGHVS; CDR2 reads FNYEAQ. The CDR3 covers 14 residues. Authors' processing steps: By means of reference gene primer amplification, nucleated cell counts were estimated. Clones were sequenced by immunoSEQ multiplex PCR, and TCRdb holds only the in-frame ones, with some missing. The V and J calls and clone size were taken over from that table, and D and trimming were inferred from the DNA. In the table there are over 200,000 clones, 90% to 95% of which are singletons.

This receptor was taken from a human donor in a cohort exposed to, infected with or recovered from COVID-19 (not recorded which). The donor label of this sample is uncertain. V and J are TRBV7-6 and TRBJ1-1; D remains unclear. Sequencing used PBMCs or T cells enriched from blood (not recorded which). CDR3 residues: CASSATVGNTEAFF. The CDR3 region has the DNA TGTGCCAGCAGCGCAACAGTGGGGAACACTGAAGCTTTCTTT.